What follows describes a single T cell receptor beta chain. Its antigen is as yet unknown. Method: immunoSEQ multiplex PCR; TCRdb's copy keeps in-frame clones and lacks some. The table includes approximately 65,000 clones, around 87% detected once. This sample was taken from a study of OX40 agonist ivuxolimab in advanced cancers. Autoimmune disease history or systemic immunosuppression led to patients being barred. Baseline, cycle 4 day 1, and cycle 7 day 1 were the blood sampling points. Points from the study as a whole: Still undetermined is the antigen specificity of the expanded peripheral T cells. Researchers report that CD8+ T cells had, on average, more expanded clones than CD4+.

The clonotype comes from an adult with an advanced solid tumor such as melanoma, head and neck, liver or kidney cancer. The source was CD4+ or CD8+ T cells sorted from blood, collected in a trial of the OX40 agonist ivuxolimab.

The CDR3 here is CASSYSDQGNTEAFF. CDR3 nucleotide sequence: TGTGCCAGCAGTTACTCAGATCAGGGGAACACTGAAGCTTTCTTT. The rearrangement links TRBV6-5 to TRBJ1-1, with D possibly being TRBD1 (5 bases). The germline V and J ends were trimmed by 0 bases and 1 base, with 9 bases remaining between them. The CDR3 length is 15 residues. Germline-derived CDR1 and CDR2 are MNHEY and SVGAGI.